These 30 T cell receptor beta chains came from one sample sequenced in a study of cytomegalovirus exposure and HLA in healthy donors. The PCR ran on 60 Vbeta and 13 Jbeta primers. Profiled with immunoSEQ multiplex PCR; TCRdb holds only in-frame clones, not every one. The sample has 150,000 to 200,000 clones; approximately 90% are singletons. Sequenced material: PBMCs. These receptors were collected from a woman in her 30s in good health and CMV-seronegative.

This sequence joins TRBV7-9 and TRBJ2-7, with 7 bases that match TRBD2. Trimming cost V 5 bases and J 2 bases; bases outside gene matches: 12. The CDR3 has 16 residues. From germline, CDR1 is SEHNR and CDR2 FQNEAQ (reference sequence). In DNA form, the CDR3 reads TGTGCCAGCAGCCCCTGGGAGGGCAGTCCCGCCTACGAGCAGTACTTC. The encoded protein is CASSPWEGSPAYEQYF.

CDR3 in amino acids: CASSLERGPKGDTQYF. The DNA of the CDR3 is TGCGCCAGCAGCTTGGAAAGGGGCCCGAAAGGGGATACGCAGTATTTT. The gene calls are TRBV5-1 and TRBJ2-3; D possibly corresponds to TRBD1 (5 bases). Per the germline V gene, CDR1 is SGHRS and CDR2 is YFSETQ. The CDR3 has 16 residues. Trimming took 0 bases from V and 6 from J, leaving 17 bases between them.

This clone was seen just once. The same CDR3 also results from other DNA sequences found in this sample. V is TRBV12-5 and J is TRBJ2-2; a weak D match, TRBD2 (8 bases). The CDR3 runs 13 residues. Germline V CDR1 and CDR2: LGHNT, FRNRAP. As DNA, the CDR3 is TGTGCGACAGGGCGGGAGGAGGCCGGGGAGCTGTTTTTT. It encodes CATGREEAGELFF. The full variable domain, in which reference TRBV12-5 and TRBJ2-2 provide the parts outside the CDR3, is DARVTQTPRHKVTEMGQEVTMRCQPILGHNTVFWYRQTMMQGLELLAYFRNRAPLDDSGMPKDRFSAEMPDATLATLKIQPSEPRDSAVYFCATGREEAGELFFGEGSRLTVL.

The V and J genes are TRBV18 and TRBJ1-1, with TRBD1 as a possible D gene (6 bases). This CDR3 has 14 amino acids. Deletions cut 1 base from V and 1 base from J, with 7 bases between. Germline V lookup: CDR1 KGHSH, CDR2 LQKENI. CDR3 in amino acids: CASSPQGQNTEAFF. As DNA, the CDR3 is TGTGCCAGCTCACCACAGGGACAGAACACTGAAGCTTTCTTT. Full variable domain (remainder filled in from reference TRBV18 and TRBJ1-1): NAGVMQNPRHLVRRRGQEARLRCSPMKGHSHVYWYRQLPEEGLKFMVYLQKENIIDESGMPKERFSAEFPKEGPSILRIQQVVRGDSAAYFCASSPQGQNTEAFFGQGTRLTVV.

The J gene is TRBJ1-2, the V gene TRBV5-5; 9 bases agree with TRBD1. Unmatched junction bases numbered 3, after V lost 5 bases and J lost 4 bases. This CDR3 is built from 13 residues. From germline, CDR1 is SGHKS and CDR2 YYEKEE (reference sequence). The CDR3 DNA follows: TGTGCCAGCAGATCGACAGGGGGCTATGGCTACACCTTC. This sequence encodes CASRSTGGYGYTF.

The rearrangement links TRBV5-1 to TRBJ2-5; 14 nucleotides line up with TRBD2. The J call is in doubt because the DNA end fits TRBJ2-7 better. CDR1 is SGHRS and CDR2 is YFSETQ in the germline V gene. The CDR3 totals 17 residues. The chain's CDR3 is CASSLGTSGRFSYEQYF. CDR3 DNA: TGCGCCAGCAGCCTCGGGACTAGCGGGAGATTTAGCTACGAGCAGTACTTC.

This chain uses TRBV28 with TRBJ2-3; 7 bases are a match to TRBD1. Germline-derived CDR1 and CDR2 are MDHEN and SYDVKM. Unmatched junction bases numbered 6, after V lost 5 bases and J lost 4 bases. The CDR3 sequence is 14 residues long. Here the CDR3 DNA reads TGTGCCAGCAGTCTTGACAGGGTGGCAGATACGCAGTATTTT. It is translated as CASSLDRVADTQYF.

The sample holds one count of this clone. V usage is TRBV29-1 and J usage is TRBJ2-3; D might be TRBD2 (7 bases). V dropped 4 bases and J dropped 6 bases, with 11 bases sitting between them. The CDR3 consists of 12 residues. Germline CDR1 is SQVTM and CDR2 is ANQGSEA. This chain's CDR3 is CSVGEGEDTQYF. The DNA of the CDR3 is TGCAGCGTTGGGGAGGGGGAGGATACGCAGTATTTT.

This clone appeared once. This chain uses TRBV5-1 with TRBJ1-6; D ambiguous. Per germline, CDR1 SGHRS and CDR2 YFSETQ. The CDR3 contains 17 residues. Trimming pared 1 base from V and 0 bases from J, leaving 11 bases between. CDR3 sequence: CASSLPGSSSYNSPLHF. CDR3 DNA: TGCGCCAGCAGCTTGCCCGGTTCGAGCTCCTATAATTCACCCCTCCACTTT.

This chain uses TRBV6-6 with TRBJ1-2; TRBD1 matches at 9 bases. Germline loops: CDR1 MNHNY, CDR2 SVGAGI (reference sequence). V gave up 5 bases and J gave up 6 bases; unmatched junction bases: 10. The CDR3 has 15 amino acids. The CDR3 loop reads CASSVPGQGIDGYTF. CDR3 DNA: TGTGCCAGCAGTGTACCGGGACAGGGTATCGATGGCTACACCTTC.

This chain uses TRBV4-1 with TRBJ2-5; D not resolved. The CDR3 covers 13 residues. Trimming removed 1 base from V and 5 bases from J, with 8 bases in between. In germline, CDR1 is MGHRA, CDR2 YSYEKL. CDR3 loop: CASSQGAVETQYF. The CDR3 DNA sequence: TGCGCCAGCAGCCAAGGGGCCGTGGAGACCCAGTACTTC.

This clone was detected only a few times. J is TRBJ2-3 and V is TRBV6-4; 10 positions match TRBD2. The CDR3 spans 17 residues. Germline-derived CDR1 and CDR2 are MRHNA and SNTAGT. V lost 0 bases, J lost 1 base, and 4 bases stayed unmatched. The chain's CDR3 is CASSDSPSGGGTDTQYF. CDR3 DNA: TGTGCCAGCAGTGACTCGCCTAGCGGGGGTGGCACAGATACGCAGTATTTT.

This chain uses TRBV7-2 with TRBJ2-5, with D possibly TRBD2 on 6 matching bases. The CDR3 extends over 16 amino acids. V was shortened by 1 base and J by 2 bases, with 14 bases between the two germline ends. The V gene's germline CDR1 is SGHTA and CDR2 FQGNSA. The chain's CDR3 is CASSLGASVRQETQYF. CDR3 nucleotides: TGTGCCAGCAGCTTAGGGGCTAGCGTTAGACAAGAGACCCAGTACTTC.

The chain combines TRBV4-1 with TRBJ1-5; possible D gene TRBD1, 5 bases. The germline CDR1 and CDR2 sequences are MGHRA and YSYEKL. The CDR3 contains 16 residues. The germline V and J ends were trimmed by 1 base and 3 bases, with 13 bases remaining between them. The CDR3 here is CASSQGGLTSNQPQHF. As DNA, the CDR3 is TGCGCCAGCAGCCAAGGGGGACTCACCTCCAATCAGCCCCAGCATTTT.

The CDR3 spells CASSSGQGGSSPLHF. CDR3 DNA: TGCGCCAGCAGCTCAGGACAGGGCGGGAGCTCACCCCTCCACTTT. V and J are TRBV5-1 and TRBJ1-6; 8 nucleotides agree with TRBD1. V was clipped by 3 bases and J by 10 bases; unmatched bases: 9. The CDR3 length is 15 residues. Germline V gene lookup returns CDR1 SGHRS and CDR2 YFSETQ.

This CDR3 reads CASRHRRQGPNYGYTF. The CDR3 DNA sequence: TGTGCCAGCAGGCACCGGAGACAGGGTCCTAACTATGGCTACACCTTC. The rearrangement links TRBV5-6 to TRBJ1-2; TRBD1 aligns across 7 bases. Germline CDR1 reads SGHDT; CDR2 reads YYEEEE. V dropped 5 bases and J dropped 0; count of bases not matched to a gene: 10. The CDR3 contains 16 residues.

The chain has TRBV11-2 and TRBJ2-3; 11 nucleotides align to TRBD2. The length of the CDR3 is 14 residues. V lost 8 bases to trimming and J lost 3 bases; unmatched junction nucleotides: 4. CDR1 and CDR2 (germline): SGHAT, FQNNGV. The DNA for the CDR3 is TGTGCCAGCCGTCTAGCGGGGGGAACAGATACGCAGTATTTT. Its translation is CASRLAGGTDTQYF.

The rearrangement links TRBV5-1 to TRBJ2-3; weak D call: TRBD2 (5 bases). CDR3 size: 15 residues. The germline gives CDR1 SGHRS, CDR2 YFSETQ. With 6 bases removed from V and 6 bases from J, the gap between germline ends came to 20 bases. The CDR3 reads CASTPREGSADTQYF. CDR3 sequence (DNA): TGCGCCAGCACCCCGAGAGAGGGTTCGGCGGATACGCAGTATTTT.

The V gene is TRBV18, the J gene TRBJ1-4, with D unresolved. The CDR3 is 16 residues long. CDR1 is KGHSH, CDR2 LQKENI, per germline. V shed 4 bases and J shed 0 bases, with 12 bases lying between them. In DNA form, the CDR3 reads TGTGCCAGCTCACTAACTTCGACTTCAACTAATGAAAAACTGTTTTTT. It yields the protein CASSLTSTSTNEKLFF.

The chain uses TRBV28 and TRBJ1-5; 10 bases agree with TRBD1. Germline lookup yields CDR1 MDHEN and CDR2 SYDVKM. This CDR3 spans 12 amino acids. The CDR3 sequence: CSTGGGGRPQHF. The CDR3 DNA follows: TGTTCGACAGGGGGCGGCGGGCGGCCCCAGCATTTT.

The CDR3 loop is CASSPETGGPHSNTGELFF. The CDR3 region has the DNA TGTGCCAGCAGCCCTGAGACAGGGGGCCCCCATTCCAACACCGGGGAGCTGTTTTTT. V gene TRBV2 combines with J gene TRBJ2-2, with 10 bases lining up with TRBD1. J was trimmed by 2 bases and V by 6 bases; bases with no gene match: 15. CDR3 length equals 19 residues. The germline CDR1 and CDR2 sequences are SNHLY and FYNNEI.

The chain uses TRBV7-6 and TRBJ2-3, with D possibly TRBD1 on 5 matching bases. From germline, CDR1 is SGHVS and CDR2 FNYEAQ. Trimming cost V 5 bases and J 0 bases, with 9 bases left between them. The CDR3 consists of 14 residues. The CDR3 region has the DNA TGTGCCAGCAGCCCGACAGTAAGCACAGATACGCAGTATTTT. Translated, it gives CASSPTVSTDTQYF.

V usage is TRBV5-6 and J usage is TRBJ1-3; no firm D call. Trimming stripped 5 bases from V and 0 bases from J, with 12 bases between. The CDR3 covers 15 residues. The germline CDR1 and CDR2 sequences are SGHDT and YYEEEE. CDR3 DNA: TGTGCCAGCAGGGCCCGCGGGAGCTCTGGAAACACCATATATTTT. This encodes CASRARGSSGNTIYF.

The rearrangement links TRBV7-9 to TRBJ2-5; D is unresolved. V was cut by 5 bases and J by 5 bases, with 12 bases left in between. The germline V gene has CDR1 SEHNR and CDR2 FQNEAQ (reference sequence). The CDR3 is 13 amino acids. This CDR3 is CASSQPVQETQYF. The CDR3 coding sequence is TGTGCCAGCAGCCAACCGGTACAGGAGACCCAGTACTTC.

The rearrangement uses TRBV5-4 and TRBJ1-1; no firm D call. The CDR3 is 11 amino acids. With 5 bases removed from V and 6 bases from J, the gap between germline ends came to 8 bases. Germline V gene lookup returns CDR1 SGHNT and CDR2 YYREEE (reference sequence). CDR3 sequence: CASSSQAEAFF. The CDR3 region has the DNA TGTGCCAGCAGTTCTCAGGCTGAAGCTTTCTTT.

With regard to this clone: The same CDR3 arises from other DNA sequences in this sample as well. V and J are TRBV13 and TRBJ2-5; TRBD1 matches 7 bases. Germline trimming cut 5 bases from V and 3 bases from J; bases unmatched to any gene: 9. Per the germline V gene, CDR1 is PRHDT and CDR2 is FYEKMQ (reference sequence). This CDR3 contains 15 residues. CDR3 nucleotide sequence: TGTGCCAGCAGCACTCAACAGGGGAAGAAAGAGACCCAGTACTTC. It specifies CASSTQQGKKETQYF.

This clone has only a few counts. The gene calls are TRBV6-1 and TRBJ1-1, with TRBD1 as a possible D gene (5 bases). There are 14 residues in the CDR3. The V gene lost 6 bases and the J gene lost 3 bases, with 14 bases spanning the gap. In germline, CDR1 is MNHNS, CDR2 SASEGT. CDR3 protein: CASRGGVRDTEAFF. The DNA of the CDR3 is TGTGCCAGCAGGGGGGGGGTGAGGGACACTGAAGCTTTCTTT.

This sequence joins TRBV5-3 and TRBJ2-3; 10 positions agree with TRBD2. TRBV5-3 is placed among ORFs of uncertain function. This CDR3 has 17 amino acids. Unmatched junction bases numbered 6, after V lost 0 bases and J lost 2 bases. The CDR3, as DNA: TGTGCCAGAAGCTTGGTAGTAGCGGGGGGATTCACAGATACGCAGTATTTT. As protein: CARSLVVAGGFTDTQYF.

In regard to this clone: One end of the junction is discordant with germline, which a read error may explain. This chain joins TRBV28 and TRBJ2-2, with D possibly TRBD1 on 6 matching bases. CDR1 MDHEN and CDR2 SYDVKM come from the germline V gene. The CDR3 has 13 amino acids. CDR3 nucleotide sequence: TGCGCCTTACAGGGCCTGCCCACCGGGGAGCTGTTTTTT. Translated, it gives CALQGLPTGELFF. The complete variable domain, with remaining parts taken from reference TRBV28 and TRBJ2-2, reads DVKVTQSSRYLVKRTGEKVFLECVQDMDHENMFWYRQDPGLGLRLIYFSYDVKMKEKGDIPEGYSVSREKKERFSLILESASTNQTSMYLCALQGLPTGELFFGEGSRLTVL.

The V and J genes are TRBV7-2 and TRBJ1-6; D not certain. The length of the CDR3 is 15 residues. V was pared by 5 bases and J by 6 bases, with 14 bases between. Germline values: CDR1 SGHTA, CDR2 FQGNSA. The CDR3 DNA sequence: TGTGCCAGCAGCCCCCGCGGGGTGATTAATTCACCCCTCCACTTT. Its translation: CASSPRGVINSPLHF.